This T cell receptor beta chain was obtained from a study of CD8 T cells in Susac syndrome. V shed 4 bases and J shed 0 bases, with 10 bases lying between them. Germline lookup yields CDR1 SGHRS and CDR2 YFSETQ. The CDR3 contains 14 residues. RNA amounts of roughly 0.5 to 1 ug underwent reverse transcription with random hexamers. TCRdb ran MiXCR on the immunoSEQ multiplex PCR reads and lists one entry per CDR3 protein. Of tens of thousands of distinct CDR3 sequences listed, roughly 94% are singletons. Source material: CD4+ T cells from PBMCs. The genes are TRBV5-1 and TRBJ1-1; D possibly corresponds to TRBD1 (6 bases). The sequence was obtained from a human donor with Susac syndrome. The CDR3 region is CASSHGQMNTEAFF. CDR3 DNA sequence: TGCGCCAGCAGCCATGGACAGATGAACACTGAAGCTTTCTTT.